This TCR beta chain came from a study of blood T cell repertoires in COVID-19. Study at large: Sites in the United States, Italy and Spain provided acute and convalescent COVID-19 samples.

Using immunoSEQ multiplex PCR, the repertoire was profiled, and TCRdb retains in-frame clones only, with some absent. The data contain fewer than 350,000 clones, around 88% of them singletons. The sequence was collected from a man in his forties with acute or convalescent COVID-19. Sequencing input: peripheral blood.

The CDR3 protein is CAWSSPRHAAEKLFF. Written as DNA, the CDR3 is TGTGCCTGGAGTTCTCCCCGGCATGCGGCTGAAAAACTGTTTTTT. The J gene is TRBJ1-4, the V gene TRBV30; the D is unclear. Deletions cut 2 bases from V and 7 bases from J, with 17 bases between. The germline V gene encodes CDR1 GTSNPN and CDR2 SVGIG (reference sequence). The CDR3 has 15 amino acids.